This T cell receptor beta chain came from a study of regulatory T cells in long-lasting Graves disease. Time point defined: newly diagnosed GD, antithyroid drugs for less than 3 months. From PBMCs, RNA was extracted and then used to make the TCR library. The authors built TCR beta libraries using iRepertoire HTBI primers and Arm-PCR of CDR3 regions. TCRdb re-called the multiplex PCR reads with MiXCR, one entry per CDR3 protein. Among roughly 380,000 distinct CDR3 sequences, 15% were seen once, and the ten largest hold about a fifth. This clonotype was detected ten times or more. This CDR3 spans 14 amino acids. With 3 bases clipped from V and 1 base from J, the junction kept 6 bases outside the gene matches. CDR1 DFQATT and CDR2 SNEGSKA come from the germline V gene (reference sequence).

This receptor was obtained from a female donor with Graves disease. The gene calls are TRBV20-1 and TRBJ2-7, with 7 bases lining up with TRBD1. Sequenced material: peripheral blood mononuclear cells (PBMCs), taken at new diagnosis, from a patient treated with antithyroid drugs. Here the CDR3 DNA reads TGCAGTGCTAGGGATCTACAGGGGTCCTACGAGCAGTACTTC. Protein sequence: CSARDLQGSYEQYF.